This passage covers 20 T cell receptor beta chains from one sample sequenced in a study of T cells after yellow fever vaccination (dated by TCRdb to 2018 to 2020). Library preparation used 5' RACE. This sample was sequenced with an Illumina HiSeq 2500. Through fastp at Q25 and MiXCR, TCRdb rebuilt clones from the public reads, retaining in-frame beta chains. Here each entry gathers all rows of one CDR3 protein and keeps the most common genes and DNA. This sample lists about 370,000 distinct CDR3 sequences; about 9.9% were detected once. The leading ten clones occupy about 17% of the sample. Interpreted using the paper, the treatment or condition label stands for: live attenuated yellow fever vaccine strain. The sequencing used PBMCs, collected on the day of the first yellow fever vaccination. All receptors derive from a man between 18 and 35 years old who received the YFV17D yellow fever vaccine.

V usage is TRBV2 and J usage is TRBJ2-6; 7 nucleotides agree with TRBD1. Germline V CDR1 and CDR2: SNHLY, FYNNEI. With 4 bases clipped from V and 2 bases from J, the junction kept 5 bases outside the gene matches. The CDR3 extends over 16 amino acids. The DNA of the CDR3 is TGTGCCAGCAGTGCCAGGACAGGTCCTGGGGCCAACGTCCTGACTTTC. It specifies CASSARTGPGANVLTF.

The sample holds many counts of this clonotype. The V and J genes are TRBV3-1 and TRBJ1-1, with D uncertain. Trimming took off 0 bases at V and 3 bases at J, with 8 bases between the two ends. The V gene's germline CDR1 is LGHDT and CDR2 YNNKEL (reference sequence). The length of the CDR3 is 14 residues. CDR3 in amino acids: CASSQDFRDTEAFF. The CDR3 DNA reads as TGTGCCAGCAGCCAAGATTTCCGGGACACTGAAGCTTTCTTT.

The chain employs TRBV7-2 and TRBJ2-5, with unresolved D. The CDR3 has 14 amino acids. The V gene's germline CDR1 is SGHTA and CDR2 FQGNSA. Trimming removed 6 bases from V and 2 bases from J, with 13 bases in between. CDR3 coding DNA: TGTGCCAGCAGGGCAAGGCACGAACAAGAGACCCAGTACTTC. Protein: CASRARHEQETQYF.

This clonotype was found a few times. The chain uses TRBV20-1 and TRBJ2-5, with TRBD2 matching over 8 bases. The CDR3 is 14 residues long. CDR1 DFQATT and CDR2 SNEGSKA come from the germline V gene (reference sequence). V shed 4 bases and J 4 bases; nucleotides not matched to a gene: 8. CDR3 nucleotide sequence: TGCAGTGCTAATCCCAGCGGGGGTTCAGAGACCCAGTACTTC. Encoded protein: CSANPSGGSETQYF.

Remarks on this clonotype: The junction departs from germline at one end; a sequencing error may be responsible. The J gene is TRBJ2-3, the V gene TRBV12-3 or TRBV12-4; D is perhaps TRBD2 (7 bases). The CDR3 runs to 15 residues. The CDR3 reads CASTLGGGGTDTQYF. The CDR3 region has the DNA TGTGCCAGCACTTTAGGGGGGGGGGGCACAGATACGCAGTATTTT.

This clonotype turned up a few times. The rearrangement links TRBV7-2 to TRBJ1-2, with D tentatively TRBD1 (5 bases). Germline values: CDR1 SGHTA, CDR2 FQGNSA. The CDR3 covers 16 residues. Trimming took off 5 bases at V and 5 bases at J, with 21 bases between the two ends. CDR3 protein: CASSNGAGGRRYGYTF. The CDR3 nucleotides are TGTGCCAGCAGCAATGGGGCGGGGGGAAGGAGGTATGGCTACACCTTC. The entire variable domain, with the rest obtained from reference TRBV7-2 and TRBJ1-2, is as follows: GAGVSQSPSNKVTEKGKDVELRCDPISGHTALYWYRQSLGQGLEFLIYFQGNSAPDKSGLPSDRFSAERTGGSVSTLTIQRTQQEDSAVYLCASSNGAGGRRYGYTFGSGTRLTVV.

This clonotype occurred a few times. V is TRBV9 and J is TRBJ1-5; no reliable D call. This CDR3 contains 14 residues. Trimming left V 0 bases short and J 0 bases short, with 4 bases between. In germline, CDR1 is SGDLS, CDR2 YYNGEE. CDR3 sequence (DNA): TGTGCCAGCAGCGTAGATCATAGCAATCAGCCCCAGCATTTT. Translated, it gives CASSVDHSNQPQHF.

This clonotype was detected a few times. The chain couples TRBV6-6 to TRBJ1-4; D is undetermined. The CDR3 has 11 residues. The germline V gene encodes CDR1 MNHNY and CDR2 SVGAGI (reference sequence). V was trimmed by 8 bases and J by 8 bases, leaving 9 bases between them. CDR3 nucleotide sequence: TGTGCCAGCGGTACGGGGGAAAAACTGTTTTTT. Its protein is CASGTGEKLFF.

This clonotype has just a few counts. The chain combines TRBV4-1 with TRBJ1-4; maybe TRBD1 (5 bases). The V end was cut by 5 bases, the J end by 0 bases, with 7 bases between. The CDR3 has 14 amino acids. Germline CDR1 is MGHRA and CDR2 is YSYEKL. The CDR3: CASSRGSTNEKLFF. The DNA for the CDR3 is TGCGCCAGCAGCAGGGGTTCAACTAATGAAAAACTGTTTTTT.

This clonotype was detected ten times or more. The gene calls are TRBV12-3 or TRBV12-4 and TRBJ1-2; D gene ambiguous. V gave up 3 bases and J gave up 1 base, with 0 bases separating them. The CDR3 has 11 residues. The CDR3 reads CASSFNYGYTF. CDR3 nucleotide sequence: TGTGCCAGCAGTTTTAACTATGGCTACACCTTC.

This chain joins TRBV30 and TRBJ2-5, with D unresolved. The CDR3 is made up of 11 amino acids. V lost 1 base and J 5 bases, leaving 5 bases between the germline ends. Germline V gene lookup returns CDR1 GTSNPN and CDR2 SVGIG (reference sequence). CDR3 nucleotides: TGTGCCTGGAGTGCGTCGGAGACCCAGTACTTC. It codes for CAWSASETQYF.

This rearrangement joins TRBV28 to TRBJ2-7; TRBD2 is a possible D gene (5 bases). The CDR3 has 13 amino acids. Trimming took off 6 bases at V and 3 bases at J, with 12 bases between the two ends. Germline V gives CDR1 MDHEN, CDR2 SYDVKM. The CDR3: CASSRGLVYEQYF. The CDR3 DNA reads TGTGCCAGCAGCCGCGGGCTGGTCTACGAGCAGTACTTC.

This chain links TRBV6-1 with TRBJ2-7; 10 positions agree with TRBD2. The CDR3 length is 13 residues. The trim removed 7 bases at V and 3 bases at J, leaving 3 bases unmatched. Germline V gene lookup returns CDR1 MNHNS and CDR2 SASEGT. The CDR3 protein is CASIKRGGYEQYF. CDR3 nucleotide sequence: TGTGCCAGCATCAAGCGGGGGGGCTACGAGCAGTACTTC.

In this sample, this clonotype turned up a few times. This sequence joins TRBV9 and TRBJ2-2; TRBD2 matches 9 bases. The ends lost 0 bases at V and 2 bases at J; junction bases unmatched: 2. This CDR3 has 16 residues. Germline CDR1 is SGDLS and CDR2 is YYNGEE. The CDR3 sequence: CASSVERGANTGELFF. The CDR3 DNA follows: TGTGCCAGCAGCGTAGAGCGGGGGGCTAACACCGGGGAGCTGTTTTTT.

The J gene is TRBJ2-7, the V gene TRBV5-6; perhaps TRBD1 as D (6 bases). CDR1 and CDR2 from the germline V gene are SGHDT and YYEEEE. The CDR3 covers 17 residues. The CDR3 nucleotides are TGTGCCAGCAGCTTGTTTATTACGGAACAGGGAAGGTGGGAGCGGTACGTC. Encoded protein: CASSLFITEQGRWERYV.

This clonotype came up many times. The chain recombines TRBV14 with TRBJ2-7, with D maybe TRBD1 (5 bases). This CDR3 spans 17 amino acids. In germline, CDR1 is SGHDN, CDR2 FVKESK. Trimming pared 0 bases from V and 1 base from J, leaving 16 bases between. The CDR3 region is CASSQDESPGYSYEQYF. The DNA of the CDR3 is TGTGCCAGCAGCCAAGATGAGTCGCCAGGGTATTCCTACGAGCAGTACTTC.

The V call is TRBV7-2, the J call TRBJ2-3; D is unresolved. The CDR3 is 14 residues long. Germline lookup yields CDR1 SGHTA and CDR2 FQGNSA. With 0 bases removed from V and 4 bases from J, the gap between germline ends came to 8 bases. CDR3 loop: CASSLAGWADTQYF. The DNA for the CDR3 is TGTGCCAGCAGCTTAGCGGGGTGGGCAGATACGCAGTATTTT. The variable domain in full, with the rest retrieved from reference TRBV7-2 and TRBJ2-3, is GAGVSQSPSNKVTEKGKDVELRCDPISGHTALYWYRQSLGQGLEFLIYFQGNSAPDKSGLPSDRFSAERTGGSVSTLTIQRTQQEDSAVYLCASSLAGWADTQYFGPGTRLTVL.

Written as DNA, the CDR3 is TGTGCCAGCACCCTTGGGGACCCGGCCGCCTCCTACGAGCAGTACTTC. This gives the protein CASTLGDPAASYEQYF. This chain links TRBV5-6 with TRBJ2-7, with D possibly being TRBD1 or TRBD2 (5 bases each). Germline lookup yields CDR1 SGHDT and CDR2 YYEEEE. The V end lost 6 bases, the J end lost 0 bases, and 19 bases lay between the germline ends. This CDR3 is built from 16 residues.

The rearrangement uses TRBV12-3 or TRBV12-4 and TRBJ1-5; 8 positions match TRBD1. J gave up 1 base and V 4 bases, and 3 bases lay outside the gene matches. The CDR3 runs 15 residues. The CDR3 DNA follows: TGTGCCAGCAGTTCCCGGGACAGGAGCAATCAGCCCCAGCATTTT. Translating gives CASSSRDRSNQPQHF.

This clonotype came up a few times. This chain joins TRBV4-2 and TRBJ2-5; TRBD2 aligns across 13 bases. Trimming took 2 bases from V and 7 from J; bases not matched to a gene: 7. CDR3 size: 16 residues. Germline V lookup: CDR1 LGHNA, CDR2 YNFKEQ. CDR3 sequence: CASSQLTSGGDWTQYF. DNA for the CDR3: TGTGCCAGCAGCCAACTTACTAGCGGGGGGGATTGGACCCAGTACTTC.